These 3 T cell receptor beta chains originate from one sample sequenced in a study of cytomegalovirus exposure and HLA in healthy donors. Both 60 Vbeta primers and 13 Jbeta primers went into the PCR. The table came from immunoSEQ multiplex PCR; TCRdb's copy has only in-frame clones and leaves some out. Here the sample spans approximately 200,000 clones, roughly four fifths being singletons. Sequenced sample: PBMCs. All receptors derive from a boy aged 2 to 10 in good health and CMV-seronegative.

The chain employs TRBV15 and TRBJ2-2; TRBD1 aligns across 7 bases. Trimming took 2 bases from V and 7 from J; bases not matched to a gene: 4. The CDR3 has 14 amino acids. CDR1 and CDR2 (germline): LNHNV, YYDKDF (reference sequence). CDR3 amino acids: CATSRRQGSGELFF. CDR3 sequence (DNA): TGTGCCACCAGCAGACGACAGGGTAGCGGGGAGCTGTTTTTT.

V gene TRBV7-8 combines with J gene TRBJ2-5; perhaps TRBD2 as D (6 bases). The V end lost 1 base, the J end lost 5 bases, and 8 bases lay between the germline ends. This CDR3 is 13 amino acids long. Germline-derived CDR1 and CDR2 are SGHVS and FQNEAQ. CDR3 region: CASSLDRGETQYF. In DNA, the CDR3 is TGTGCCAGCAGCTTAGATCGGGGGGAGACCCAGTACTTC.

This clone was picked up one time. The chain combines TRBV5-4 with TRBJ1-2, with D perhaps TRBD1 (6 bases). CDR1 and CDR2 (germline): SGHNT, YYREEE (reference sequence). The CDR3 loop spans 14 amino acids. The V end was cut by 4 bases, the J end by 0 bases, with 10 bases between. In nucleotides, the CDR3 is TGTGCCAGCAGCAGGGCAGGGGCTAACTATGGCTACACCTTC. Encoded protein: CASSRAGANYGYTF.